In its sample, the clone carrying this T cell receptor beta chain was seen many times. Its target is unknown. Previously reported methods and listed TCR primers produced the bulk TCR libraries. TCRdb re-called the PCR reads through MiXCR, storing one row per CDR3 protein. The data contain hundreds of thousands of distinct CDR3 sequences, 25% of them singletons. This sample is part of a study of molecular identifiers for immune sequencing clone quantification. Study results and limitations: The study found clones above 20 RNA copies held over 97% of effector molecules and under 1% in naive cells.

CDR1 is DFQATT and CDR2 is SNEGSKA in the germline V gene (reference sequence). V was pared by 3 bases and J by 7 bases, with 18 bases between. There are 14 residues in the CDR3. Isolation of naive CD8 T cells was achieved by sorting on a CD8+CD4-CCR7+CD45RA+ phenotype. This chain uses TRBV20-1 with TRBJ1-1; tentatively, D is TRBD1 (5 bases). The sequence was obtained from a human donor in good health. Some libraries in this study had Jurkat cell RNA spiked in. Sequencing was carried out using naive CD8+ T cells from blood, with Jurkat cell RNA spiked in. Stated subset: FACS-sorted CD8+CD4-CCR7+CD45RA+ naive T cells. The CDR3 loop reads CSASAGTLAGEAFF. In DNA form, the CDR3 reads TGCAGTGCTAGTGCCGGGACCCTGGCCGGTGAAGCTTTCTTT.